This T cell receptor beta chain was sequenced in a study of cytomegalovirus exposure and HLA in healthy donors. CDR1 is SGHTA and CDR2 is FQGNSA in the germline V gene. V was cut by 5 bases and J by 3 bases, with 13 bases left in between. The CDR3 sequence is 14 residues long. Vbeta (60) and Jbeta (13) primers were used in the PCR. Method: immunoSEQ multiplex PCR; TCRdb's copy keeps in-frame clones and lacks some. The data hold fewer than 200,000 clones, with 80% to 85% observed a single time. Those who donated were healthy bone marrow donors. This receptor was obtained from a man aged 50 to 60 in good health and CMV-seronegative. The sample consisted of PBMCs. The chain couples TRBV7-2 to TRBJ1-1, with a tentative D call TRBD1 (5 bases). CDR3 sequence: CASSPPDRYTEAFF. The DNA of the CDR3 is TGTGCCAGCAGCCCCCCCGACAGATACACTGAAGCTTTCTTT.